A selection of T cell receptor beta chains follows, all from one sample in a study of cytomegalovirus exposure and HLA in healthy donors. The data were produced by immunoSEQ multiplex PCR, yet TCRdb's version contains in-frame clones alone and is incomplete. The sample includes around 120,000 clones, about four fifths of them seen just once. Sequences were obtained from PBMCs. The receptors were gathered from a man between 18 and 29 years old in good health and CMV-seronegative. Both conserved end residues are part of each CDR3. D genes are given only for firm matches. The size entry is marked missing in some rows and otherwise reads once, few, many or a size class.

clone size | D gene | J gene | V gene | CDR3 DNA | CDR3 protein
- | TRBD1 | TRBJ1-3 | TRBV10-3 | TGTGCCATCAGTGCAACAGGGGTCACCAGTTCTGGAAACACCATATATTTT | CAISATGVTSSGNTIYF
- | - | TRBJ1-3 | TRBV6-5 | TGTGCCAGCAGTTACTCTCACAGGGTTATGGAAAACACCATATATTTT | CASSYSHRVMENTIYF
- | - | TRBJ2-5 | TRBV7-8 | TGTGCCAGCAGCTCCCTAGGACTCGAGACCCAGTACTTC | CASSSLGLETQYF
few | - | TRBJ1-1 | TRBV6-5 | TGTGCCAGCAGTTACTCGGCGGGCCAGATGAACACTGAAGCTTTCTTT | CASSYSAGQMNTEAFF
- | TRBD2 | TRBJ2-5 | TRBV15 | TGTGCCACCAGCAGAAGGCCGGGACTAGCGGGGGGGCCGGATGAGACCCAGTACTTC | CATSRRPGLAGGPDETQYF
- | TRBD2 | TRBJ2-5 | TRBV5-1 | TGCGCCAGCAGCCCTTCGGTGAGCGGGGGGTACGAGACCCAGTACTTC | CASSPSVSGGYETQYF
- | - | TRBJ2-3 | TRBV4-2 | TGTGCCAGCAGCCAAGAAAGCCAACCCCGCACAGATACGCAGTATTTT | CASSQESQPRTDTQYF
- | TRBD1 | TRBJ1-1 | TRBV5-4 | TGTGCCAGCAGCCAAGACAGGGCAAACACTGAAGCTTTCTTT | CASSQDRANTEAFF
- | - | TRBJ1-2 | TRBV9 | TGTGCCAGCAGCGGAGTTTTGGACACAGACTATGGCTACACCTTC | CASSGVLDTDYGYTF
- | - | TRBJ2-2 | TRBV19 | TGTGCCAGTAGTAAAACAGGGGAGCTGTTTTTT | CASSKTGELFF
- | TRBD1 | TRBJ1-5 | TRBV4-2 | TGTGCCAGCAGCCGCCAGACAGGGAATGATCAGCCCCAGCATTTT | CASSRQTGNDQPQHF
- | - | TRBJ2-1 | TRBV2 | TGTGCCAGCAGTGAAGGACTTTACAATGAGCAGTTCTTC | CASSEGLYNEQFF
- | TRBD2 | TRBJ2-1 | TRBV4-2 | TGTGCCAGCAGCCAAGGACTAGCGGGATCCTACAATGAGCAGTTCTTC | CASSQGLAGSYNEQFF
- | - | TRBJ2-5 | TRBV9 | TGTGCCAGCAGCGGCGGGGGCTATCAAGAGACCCAGTACTTC | CASSGGGYQETQYF
- | - | TRBJ1-2 | TRBV19 | TGTGCCAGTAGTATAGGAGGGGACAAGGCCTCCTTTTATGGCTACACCTTC | CASSIGGDKASFYGYTF
- | - | TRBJ1-2 | TRBV6-6 | TGTGCCAGCAGTTACCTACGGGGGGAACCTAACTATGGCTACACCTTC | CASSYLRGEPNYGYTF
- | - | TRBJ1-1 | TRBV27 | TGTGCCAGCAGTTTGACTCGGGACTCCTGGAATGCTTTCTTT | CASSLTRDSWNAFF
- | TRBD1 | TRBJ2-2 | TRBV7-8 | TGTGCCCTCTCGGGGCCTCCGGGACAGGGGGCTCCAAGGGGCACCGGGGAGCTGTTTTTT | CALSGPPGQGAPRGTGELFF
- | - | TRBJ2-1 | TRBV11-2 | TGTGCCAGCACCCCTTTCGCCGGGGGTTCCTACAATGAGCAGTTCTTC | CASTPFAGGSYNEQFF
- | - | TRBJ1-1 | TRBV19 | TGTGCCAGTACTATGTATGGGCTGAACACTGAAGCTTTCTTT | CASTMYGLNTEAFF
- | TRBD1 | TRBJ2-7 | TRBV6-1 | TGTGCCAGCCACACAGGGGGGTCCTACGAGCAGTACTTC | CASHTGGSYEQYF
- | TRBD1 | TRBJ1-5 | TRBV19 | TGTGCCAGTAGCCCGGGACAGGGGGCAGTGGGCAATCAGCCCCAGCATTTT | CASSPGQGAVGNQPQHF